This TCR beta chain is from a study of cytomegalovirus exposure and HLA in healthy donors. Study-wide context: A data release that came early held some 84 million unique TCRs from HLA-typed donors. General observations from the study: Researchers catalogued around 150 TCR beta chains as cytomegalovirus-associated. TCR sequences were mostly rare, though some public TCRs occurred in many donors.

This clone was seen just once. The antigen is not known. Germline CDR1 and CDR2: LNHDA and SQIVND (reference sequence). V dropped 4 bases and J dropped 1 base, with 10 bases sitting between them. This CDR3 is 14 amino acids long. Amplification used 60 Vbeta primers and 13 Jbeta primers. Data came from immunoSEQ multiplex PCR; TCRdb stores just in-frame clones and leaves some out. The sample yields 100,000 or so clones, 73% seen once. The rearrangement uses TRBV19 and TRBJ2-5; D might be TRBD1 (6 bases). The specimen sequenced was PBMCs. The origin of this receptor is a man aged 35 to 55 in good health and CMV-seronegative. CDR3 amino acids: CASSRDKIQETQYF. The CDR3 region has the DNA TGTGCCAGTAGTAGGGACAAGATCCAAGAGACCCAGTACTTC.